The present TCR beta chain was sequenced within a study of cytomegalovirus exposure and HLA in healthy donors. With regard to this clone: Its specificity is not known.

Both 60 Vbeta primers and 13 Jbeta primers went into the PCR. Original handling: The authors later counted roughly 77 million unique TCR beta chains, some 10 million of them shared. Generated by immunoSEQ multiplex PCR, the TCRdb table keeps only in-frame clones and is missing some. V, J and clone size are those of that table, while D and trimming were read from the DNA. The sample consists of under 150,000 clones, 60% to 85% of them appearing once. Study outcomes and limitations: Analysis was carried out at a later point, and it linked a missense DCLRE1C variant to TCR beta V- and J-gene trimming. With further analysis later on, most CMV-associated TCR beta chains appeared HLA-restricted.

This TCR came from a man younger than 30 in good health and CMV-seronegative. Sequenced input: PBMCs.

The CDR3 DNA sequence: TGTGCCAGCAGTTACAGAGGGGACTTCTACAATGAGCAGTTCTTC. Its translation is CASSYRGDFYNEQFF. The gene calls are TRBV6-5 and TRBJ2-1, with D possibly being TRBD2 (6 bases). Deletions cut 2 bases from V and 3 bases from J, with 11 bases between. Germline lookup yields CDR1 MNHEY and CDR2 SVGAGI. This CDR3 is 15 amino acids long.